Following are 30 T cell receptor beta chains from one sample sequenced in a study of T cell responses to AZD1222 COVID-19 vaccine. Assay used: immunoSEQ multiplex PCR; TCRdb lists only in-frame clones, some missing. Counted here are approximately 79,000 clones, 75% to 90% occurring once; the ten biggest clones make up around 15%. The sequencing here drew on peripheral blood, taken on day 0 of AZD1222 vaccination. These receptors were collected from an adult in good health.

This chain connects TRBV7-2 to TRBJ2-3; 11 bases align to TRBD2. CDR1 is SGHTA, CDR2 FQGNSA, per germline. Trimming took 5 bases from V and 4 from J; bases not matched to a gene: 8. The CDR3 loop spans 16 amino acids. The CDR3 protein is CASSQIAGGGADTQYF. In DNA form, the CDR3 reads TGTGCCAGCAGCCAAATAGCGGGAGGGGGCGCAGATACGCAGTATTTT.

V and J are TRBV19 and TRBJ1-5; no firm D call. V was trimmed by 8 bases and J by 3 bases, leaving 11 bases between them. Looked up from germline, CDR1 is LNHDA and CDR2 is SQIVND (reference sequence). This CDR3 is 13 amino acids long. In DNA, the CDR3 is TGTGCCAGTGGGAGGCAACTCAATCAGCCCCAGCATTTT. It yields the protein CASGRQLNQPQHF.

The V and J genes are TRBV6-5 and TRBJ1-2; tentatively, D is TRBD1 (6 bases). The germline CDR1 and CDR2 sequences are MNHEY and SVGAGI. V dropped 2 bases and J dropped 4 bases, with 14 bases sitting between them. CDR3 size: 15 residues. CDR3 amino acids: CASSYRLTGPYGYTF. The CDR3 coding sequence is TGTGCCAGCAGTTACCGACTGACAGGCCCCTATGGCTACACCTTC.

The V and J genes are TRBV5-1 and TRBJ2-6; 9 nucleotides line up with TRBD1. The CDR3 consists of 19 residues. Looked up from germline, CDR1 is SGHRS and CDR2 is YFSETQ. Trimming cost V 4 bases and J 1 base; bases outside gene matches: 12. DNA for the CDR3: TGCGCCAGCAGCCCAAGTCTGGGGACAGGGTTTTCTGGGGCCAACGTCCTGACTTTC. Translated, it gives CASSPSLGTGFSGANVLTF.

The chain carries TRBV25-1 and TRBJ1-1; D gene uncertain. V lost 6 bases and J lost 0, with 8 bases in between. Germline V gene lookup returns CDR1 MGHDK and CDR2 SYGVNS. This CDR3 region has 13 residues. This CDR3 is CASSRKMNTEAFF. The CDR3, as DNA: TGTGCCAGCAGCCGAAAGATGAACACTGAAGCTTTCTTT.

This rearrangement joins TRBV6-5 to TRBJ1-6, with a weak D call TRBD1 (5 bases). This CDR3 is built from 12 residues. Trimming took off 8 bases at V and 12 bases at J, with 14 bases between the two ends. The germline V gene has CDR1 MNHEY and CDR2 SVGAGI. The chain's CDR3 is CASWGVYGPLHF. The DNA of the CDR3 is TGTGCCAGCTGGGGGGTTTACGGACCCCTCCACTTT.

The chain carries TRBV18 and TRBJ2-3; 9 nucleotides match TRBD1. There are 16 residues in the CDR3. CDR1 is KGHSH, CDR2 LQKENI, per germline. The V segment lost 3 bases and the J segment 4 bases; nucleotides outside the gene matches: 8. The CDR3 reads CASSPPTGGYADTQYF. In DNA form, the CDR3 reads TGTGCCAGCTCACCGCCGACAGGGGGTTACGCAGATACGCAGTATTTT.

This clone appeared a single time. This CDR3 is CASSPSTTLGGETQYF. CDR3 nucleotide sequence: TGTGCCAGCAGCCCGTCCACAACGCTAGGGGGAGAGACCCAGTACTTC. The chain has TRBV4-2 and TRBJ2-5; D might be TRBD1 (6 bases). V lost 4 bases and J 4 bases, leaving 19 bases between the germline ends. Germline V gives CDR1 LGHNA, CDR2 YNFKEQ. The CDR3 consists of 16 residues.

The V call is TRBV5-6, the J call TRBJ1-1; no clear D gene. Deletions cut 4 bases from V and 0 bases from J, with 10 bases between. Germline assignment: CDR1 SGHDT and CDR2 YYEEEE. This CDR3 has 14 residues. DNA of the CDR3: TGTGCCAGCAGCCAGACACCCATGAACACTGAAGCTTTCTTT. As protein: CASSQTPMNTEAFF.

This clone has just one count. The V gene is TRBV5-7, the J gene TRBJ1-6, with a possible D match to TRBD1 (6 bases). TRBV5-7 is assigned to the ORF class and has an uncertain function. The CDR3 consists of 18 residues. Trimming stripped 4 bases from V and 4 bases from J, with 21 bases between. This chain's CDR3 is CASSARGGAEGYNSPLHF. The CDR3 region has the DNA TGTGCCAGCAGCGCGAGGGGGGGGGCGGAGGGATATAATTCACCCCTCCACTTT.

Only one count was recorded for this clone. This rearrangement joins TRBV5-1 to TRBJ1-1; D uncertain. CDR1 and CDR2 from the germline V gene are SGHRS and YFSETQ. The V end lost 0 bases, the J end lost 4 bases, and 7 bases lay between the germline ends. There are 13 residues in the CDR3. The CDR3 nucleotides read TGCGCCAGCAGCTTGGAATGGGGCACTGAAGCTTTCTTT. This codes for CASSLEWGTEAFF.

The rearrangement joins TRBV7-9 to TRBJ1-2; 9 bases fit TRBD1. The CDR3 sequence is 16 residues long. Trimming cost V 7 bases and J 7 bases; bases outside gene matches: 16. Germline lookup yields CDR1 SEHNR and CDR2 FQNEAQ (reference sequence). CDR3 loop: CASTPGTGQIRAGYTF. CDR3 nucleotides: TGTGCCAGCACCCCCGGGACAGGGCAAATTAGAGCTGGCTACACCTTC.

The rearrangement joins TRBV5-1 to TRBJ1-2; D gene unclear. The CDR3 runs 18 residues. Germline V gene data show CDR1 as SGHRS and CDR2 as YFSETQ. Trimming cost V 0 bases and J 0 bases, with 18 bases left between them. CDR3 in amino acids: CASSLGTYWGNANYGYTF. CDR3 DNA: TGCGCCAGCAGCTTGGGGACTTACTGGGGTAATGCTAACTATGGCTACACCTTC.

The chain has TRBV28 and TRBJ1-2; D remains ambiguous. This CDR3 comprises 13 residues. The germline gives CDR1 MDHEN, CDR2 SYDVKM. V was pared by 6 bases and J by 8 bases, with 16 bases between. The CDR3 loop is CASRDSLTGGYTF. The CDR3 DNA sequence: TGTGCCAGCAGAGACTCCCTTACCGGCGGCTACACCTTC.

This clone was seen once. The V and J genes are TRBV5-1 and TRBJ2-5; a weak D match, TRBD2 (5 bases). The CDR3 is 13 residues long. The germline V gene encodes CDR1 SGHRS and CDR2 YFSETQ. Trimming stripped 3 bases from V and 2 bases from J, with 8 bases between. CDR3 loop: CASSSTGQETQYF. CDR3 nucleotide sequence: TGCGCCAGCAGCTCTACGGGGCAAGAGACCCAGTACTTC.

The chain's CDR3 is CASSLPGLASSNEQFF. The CDR3 DNA sequence: TGTGCCAGCAGCCTACCTGGACTAGCGTCTTCCAATGAGCAGTTCTTC. The V and J genes are TRBV5-6 and TRBJ2-1; 9 nucleotides line up with TRBD2. The germline CDR1 and CDR2 sequences are SGHDT and YYEEEE. V shed 4 bases and J 6 bases; nucleotides not matched to a gene: 11. This CDR3 has 16 amino acids.

V and J are TRBV7-9 and TRBJ1-6; TRBD1 aligns across 11 bases. Trimming removed 5 bases from V and 6 bases from J; junction bases left unmatched: 3. In germline, CDR1 is SEHNR, CDR2 FQNEAQ (reference sequence). The CDR3 is made up of 15 amino acids. CDR3 bases: TGTGCCAGCAGCGCCGGGACAGGGGGTAATTCACCCCTCCACTTT. It is translated as CASSAGTGGNSPLHF.

This clone was seen only a few times. The chain recombines TRBV25-1 with TRBJ1-1; 7 bases agree with TRBD1. The CDR3 covers 14 residues. J was trimmed by 9 bases and V by 5 bases; bases with no gene match: 12. Germline V CDR1 and CDR2: MGHDK, SYGVNS. As DNA, the CDR3 is TGTGCCAGCAGTCCCCAGGGGGGAGCGGGGAAAGCTTTCTTT. It translates to CASSPQGGAGKAFF.

The chain links TRBV11-3 to TRBJ2-7, with no clear D. V was clipped by 2 bases and J by 6 bases, with 8 bases between them. Germline lookup yields CDR1 SGHNT and CDR2 YENEEA. The CDR3 spans 12 residues. CDR3 coding DNA: TGTGCCAGCAGCTTAAACTCCCTCGAGCAGTACTTC. Protein sequence: CASSLNSLEQYF.

This clone turned up a few times. The chain is built from TRBV3-1 (or the pseudogene TRBV3-2) and TRBJ2-7; possible D gene TRBD1, 6 bases. Germline CDR1 reads LGHDT; CDR2 reads YNNKEL (reference sequence). The CDR3 contains 12 residues. V lost 1 base and J 9 bases, leaving 10 bases between the germline ends. This chain's CDR3 is CASSQGLDRQYF. As DNA, the CDR3 is TGTGCCAGCAGCCAAGGGTTGGACAGGCAGTACTTC.

The J gene is TRBJ1-3, the V gene TRBV25-1, with D possibly being TRBD1 (5 bases). Germline V CDR1 and CDR2: MGHDK, SYGVNS. This CDR3 has 16 residues. The V end lost 1 base, the J end lost 0 bases, and 10 bases lay between the germline ends. CDR3 sequence: CASSEWDGLSGNTIYF. In nucleotides, the CDR3 is TGTGCCAGCAGTGAATGGGACGGTCTCTCTGGAAACACCATATATTTT.

This clone is a singleton in its sample. J is TRBJ1-2 and V is TRBV28, with D uncertain. The V gene lost 6 bases and the J gene lost 8 bases, with 13 bases spanning the gap. This CDR3 region has 12 residues. Germline V gene sequence: CDR1 MDHEN, CDR2 SYDVKM. The CDR3 here is CASSITAGGYTF. CDR3 nucleotides: TGTGCCAGCAGCATTACAGCGGGAGGCTACACCTTC.

This chain links TRBV7-9 with TRBJ1-3; the D gene is possibly TRBD1 (6 bases). Germline V gene lookup returns CDR1 SEHNR and CDR2 FQNEAQ (reference sequence). Trimming removed 5 bases from V and 4 bases from J, with 9 bases in between. This CDR3 comprises 13 residues. The CDR3, as DNA: TGTGCCAGCAGCCAGGACAGAGGAAACACCATATATTTT. This translates into CASSQDRGNTIYF.

CDR3 loop: CASSKQGMYSPLHF. CDR3 sequence (DNA): TGTGCCAGCAGTAAACAGGGGATGTATTCACCCCTCCACTTT. The gene calls are TRBV6-5 and TRBJ1-6; 7 bases agree with TRBD1. The germline gives CDR1 MNHEY, CDR2 SVGAGI. CDR3 length: 14 residues. V lost 5 bases to trimming and J lost 8 bases; unmatched junction nucleotides: 6.

V and J are TRBV2 and TRBJ1-5; D uncertain. The CDR3 runs 13 residues. The germline V gene has CDR1 SNHLY and CDR2 FYNNEI. Trimming left V 6 bases short and J 1 base short, with 7 bases between. The DNA of the CDR3 is TGTGCCAGCAGGCAACACAGCAATCAGCCCCAGCATTTT. Residues: CASRQHSNQPQHF.

The chain couples TRBV12-5 to TRBJ2-2; D possibly corresponds to TRBD2 (6 bases). The germline CDR1 and CDR2 sequences are LGHNT and FRNRAP. The CDR3 runs 16 residues. Trimming took 5 bases from V and 6 from J, leaving 19 bases between them. In DNA, the CDR3 is TGTGCTAGTGGTCCCCGACTAGTTGGTTCCTCCGGGGAGCTGTTTTTT. It specifies CASGPRLVGSSGELFF.

The chain carries TRBV5-1 and TRBJ2-3, with a weak D call TRBD2 (6 bases). This CDR3 contains 15 residues. V lost 5 bases to trimming and J lost 2 bases, with 15 bases between them. CDR1 SGHRS and CDR2 YFSETQ come from the germline V gene. The CDR3 here is CASRYRSGSTDTQYF. The CDR3 coding sequence is TGCGCCAGCAGATATCGTAGCGGATCCACAGATACGCAGTATTTT.

This rearrangement joins TRBV6-5 to TRBJ2-7, with TRBD1 matching 7 bases. The trim removed 2 bases at V and 4 bases at J, leaving 2 bases unmatched. The CDR3 runs 13 residues. Germline V lookup: CDR1 MNHEY, CDR2 SVGAGI. The CDR3 coding sequence is TGTGCCAGCAGTTACAGGGGACAGTACGAGCAGTACTTC. Protein: CASSYRGQYEQYF.

The sample holds one count of this clone. The CDR3 nucleotides read TGTGCCAGCAGGGATCCCACCTCGGTGAAAGGCCTAACGTCCTACGAGCAGTACTTC. It codes for CASRDPTSVKGLTSYEQYF. The J gene is TRBJ2-7, the V gene TRBV2; D is unresolved. Germline V gene lookup returns CDR1 SNHLY and CDR2 FYNNEI. Trimming shortened V by 6 bases and J by 1 base, and 28 bases separated the two germline ends. The CDR3 is 19 amino acids.

This clone was detected once. The chain recombines TRBV6-5 with TRBJ1-5; D unresolved. V was trimmed by 1 base and J by 6 bases, leaving 13 bases between them. This CDR3 comprises 15 residues. Germline V gives CDR1 MNHEY, CDR2 SVGAGI. For the CDR3, the DNA is TGTGCCAGCAGTTACTACCACAGCCTTGGTCAGCCCCAGCATTTT. Residues: CASSYYHSLGQPQHF.